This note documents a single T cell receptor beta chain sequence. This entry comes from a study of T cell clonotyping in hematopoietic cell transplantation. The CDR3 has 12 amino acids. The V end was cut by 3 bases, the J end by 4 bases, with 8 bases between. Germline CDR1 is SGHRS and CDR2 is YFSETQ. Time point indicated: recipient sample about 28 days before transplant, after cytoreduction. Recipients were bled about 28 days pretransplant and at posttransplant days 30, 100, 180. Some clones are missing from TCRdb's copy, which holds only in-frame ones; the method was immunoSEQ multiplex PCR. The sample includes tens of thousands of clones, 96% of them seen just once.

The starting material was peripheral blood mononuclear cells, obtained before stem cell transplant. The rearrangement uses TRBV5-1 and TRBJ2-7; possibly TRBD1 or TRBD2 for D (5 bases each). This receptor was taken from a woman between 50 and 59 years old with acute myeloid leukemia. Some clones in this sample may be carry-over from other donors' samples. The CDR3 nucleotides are TGCGCCAGCAGCTCCGGGGCATACGAGCAGTACTTC. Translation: CASSSGAYEQYF.